This TCR beta chain is from a study of blood T cells in healthy people across ages. Study-level background: Every two T cells gave about one barcoded beta molecule via template switching. General study findings and limits: Long-lived donors exceeded aged donors in naive CD4+ cells and diversity.

The second PCR ran roughly 6 to 12 cycles with a sample-barcoded 5' primer and J-beta primers. MiXCR, run by TCRdb on the 5' RACE reads, gives a single entry per CDR3 protein. In the table there are approximately 1.5 million distinct CDR3 sequences, about 35% of which are singletons. Each sample used at least 6 million PBMCs. Between the trimmed V and J ends, which lost 3 bases and 9 bases, there was a span of 21 bases. CDR3 length equals 16 residues. The germline CDR1 and CDR2 sequences are SGHTA and FQGNSA. Worth noting for this clonotype: The antigen is not known.

Sequencing was done on a sample of blood. This TCR was sampled from a woman aged 25 to 45 in good health. This chain uses TRBV7-2 with TRBJ2-1, with a tentative D call TRBD2 (5 bases). CDR3 nucleotide sequence: TGTGCCAGCAGCTTTGGTTTGTCAGGTTTACGGGGTGAGCAGTTCTTC. It codes for CASSFGLSGLRGEQFF.